This TCR beta chain was retrieved from a study of memory CD4+ T cells and cytomegalovirus serostatus. Across the study: This sample comes from healthy Belgian adults, 9 CMV seropositive, approximately 24 seronegative.

The sort gate was single viable CD3+CD4+CD8-CD45RO+ cells for memory CD4+ T cells. Serum IgG to CMV pp150, pp28, p38 and p52 defined serostatus. TCRdb's copy holds only in-frame clones and misses some; the assay was immunoSEQ multiplex PCR. The sample consists of 50,000 to 65,000 clones, around 78% of them appearing once. General study results and limits: Each of approximately 69 CMV-associated TCRbeta sequences occurred in one to five individuals. The CMV-associated TCR signature appears largely within the CD4+ memory repertoire.

V was pared by 3 bases and J by 4 bases, with 1 base of the junction left unmatched. CDR1 is MNHNS and CDR2 is SASEGT in the germline V gene. The CDR3 spans 14 residues. Details on this clone: What it binds is unknown.

J is TRBJ1-1 and V is TRBV6-1; 11 nucleotides line up with TRBD1. This clonotype originated in an adult in good health and CMV-seronegative. The sequencing sample was made of memory CD4+ T cells from blood. CDR3: CASSDGTGGTEAFF. CDR3 nucleotides: TGTGCCAGCAGTGACGGGACAGGGGGCACTGAAGCTTTCTTT.